This TCR beta chain was sequenced during a study of blood T cells in healthy people across ages (dated by TCRdb to the mid-2010s). About the investigation overall: In model experiments, template switching captured roughly one uniquely barcoded TCR beta cDNA molecule for every two T cells. Using the same blood draw, the study looked at two additional independent replicas of 1 million unique cDNA reads for two donors, one aged 18 to 30 and the other aged 80 or older. Four age groups were formed from the donors: young (average 16 years), middle-aged (approximately 40), aged (about 68) and long-lived (82). Donors of different ages were randomly distributed across sequencing lanes to avoid experimental bias. The study measured age-related changes in TCR beta repertoire diversity using deep sequencing normalized with unique cDNA molecular identifiers. Findings and caveats that apply to the study as a whole: Estimates of total diversity from one million sequenced T cells were regarded as lower bounds and underestimates. As age increased, observed TCR beta diversity per million T cells dropped in a roughly linear way, and a significant reduction was already evident by age around 41. Because profiling used bulk unsorted PBMCs, naive and antigen-experienced compartments could not be compared conclusively. Compared with the aged group, more naive CD4+ T cells, fewer expanded clones and increased TCR diversity were shown by the long-lived group, suggesting age selection. A strong correlation was found between observed TCR beta diversity and the percentage of naive T cells measured by flow cytometry. Donor CMV infection status was unknown, potentially confounding age-related changes in expanded clonotypes.

Donors were approximately 42 systemically healthy Caucasian individuals from Russia aged 6 to 90 years. Each donor gave roughly 9 milliliters of peripheral blood, drawn into EDTA-treated Vacutainer tubes. Ficoll-Paque density-gradient centrifugation was used to isolate PBMCs, with at least 7 million per sample. Total RNA was extracted from PBMCs with Trizol reagent, with at least 6 micrograms obtained per sample. Naive CD45RAhigh/CD27high T cell percentages were measured by flow cytometry on a PBMC aliquot from every donor. Library preparation was by 5' RACE. The sample was run on an Illumina HiSeq 2500. A second about 7 to 12 cycle PCR used a sample-barcoded 5' primer and a J-beta primer mix. A template-switch 5' adaptor carrying 12 random nucleotides introduced a unique molecular identifier onto each TCR beta cDNA molecule. Each sample yielded at least 3 million CDR3-containing paired-end reads. First-strand cDNA was synthesized from all RNA with the Mint cDNA synthesis kit, primed by a TRBC-specific oligonucleotide. Following uracil-DNA glycosylase treatment, a first 18-cycle PCR with universal primers M1SS and BC2_uni_R was performed on all cDNA. The study's processing was this. Each sample was normalized by randomly selecting 1 million high-quality reads, each carrying a distinct molecular identifier. Reads with shared molecular identifiers were discarded instead of being binned into consensus sequences. MiTCR, with a Q25 quality threshold and the strictest error-elimination algorithm, was used for CDR3 identification, clonotype clustering and error correction. A nonparametric unseen species model with Euler transformation was used to estimate a lower bound on total TCR beta diversity. Starting from the raw public reads, TCRdb applied fastp trimming at Q25, assembled clones with MiXCR and retained in-frame beta chains. One record per CDR3 amino acid sequence lists the most common genes and DNA. The V and J calls were not made by the authors but by TCRdb's processing. The sample records 980,000 or so distinct CDR3 sequences, about 48% of which are singletons. Over 10% of the sample is in the top ten clones.

With respect to this clonotype: Its antigen remains undetermined. Per-nucleotide qualities are absent, and no much larger clonotype sits a single base away.

Per the germline V gene (reference sequence), LGHDT is the CDR1 and YNNKEL is the CDR2. The CDR3 covers 13 residues, taking in both the cysteine and the phenylalanine. CDR3 DNA is the only sequence kept; it has 39 bases, read in frame from the first base. Trimming at the junction amounts to 1 base on V and 1 base on J, and the germline ends lie 4 bases apart. Specimen: blood. The chain is assembled from TRBV3-1 and TRBJ1-1; no D gene is confidently identified. The source of this sequence is a young man in good health. The nucleotide sequence is given as TGTGCCAGCAGCCAAGTGACGAACACTGAAGCTTTCTTT. This gives the protein CASSQVTNTEAFF.